The entry below gives a single T cell receptor (beta chain) sequence along with its context. The sample belongs to a study of cytomegalovirus exposure and HLA in healthy donors. In the PCR, 60 Vbeta and 13 Jbeta primers were used. Assay: immunoSEQ multiplex PCR; the TCRdb copy retains only in-frame clones and omits some. Recorded for this sample: about 88,000 clones. CDR1 is SGHVS and CDR2 is FNYEAQ in the germline V gene. The CDR3 totals 14 residues. V gave up 5 bases and J gave up 7 bases; unmatched junction bases: 6. Sequencing was done on a sample of PBMCs. The receptor was derived from a girl between 5 and 17 years old in good health and CMV-seropositive. The chain joins TRBV7-6 to TRBJ2-2; TRBD2 agrees at 8 bases. The CDR3 loop reads CASSPGLAIGELFF. The CDR3, as DNA: TGTGCCAGCAGCCCAGGACTAGCTATCGGGGAGCTGTTTTTT.